This T cell receptor (beta chain) originates from a study of T cell repertoires in cytomegalovirus infection. The CDR3 contains 13 residues. CDR1 MGHDK and CDR2 SYGVNS come from the germline V gene. Trimming cost V 5 bases and J 7 bases, with 14 bases left between them. This clonotype was found a few times. Its antigen remains unknown. Regarding the study as a whole: CMV-specific TCR beta clonotypes restricted by HLA-C dominated the ex vivo response.

One entry per CDR3 protein, called by TCRdb with MiXCR from the reads. This sample yields some 120,000 distinct CDR3 sequences, of which around a tenth are seen a single time; roughly 31% belongs to the top ten. The chain recombines TRBV25-1 with TRBJ1-1, with D perhaps matching TRBD1 (6 bases). The specimen was PBMCs, sequenced either directly or after in vitro stimulation (not recorded which). This receptor was identified in a human donor in good health (CMV status not recorded). Some clones in this sample may be carry-over from other donors' samples. The CDR3 loop reads CASSPTGYIEAFF. The CDR3 DNA is TGTGCCAGCAGTCCCACAGGGTACATTGAAGCTTTCTTT.